Each of the 24 T cell receptor beta chains below was sequenced from the same sample in a study of technical replicates of blood from a handful of donors. Repertoires were generated with immunoSEQ multiplex PCR, while TCRdb's copy carries only in-frame clones and drops some. In the table there are 60,000 to 65,000 clones, 86% of which are singletons. Sequenced sample: PBMCs. Receptors were obtained from a human donor in good health. Some clones in this sample may be carry-over from other donors' samples.

The chain links TRBV7-2 to TRBJ1-3; 10 bases map to TRBD1. Germline CDR1 is SGHTA and CDR2 is FQGNSA. The CDR3 is 15 amino acids. The V segment lost 6 bases and the J segment 3 bases; nucleotides outside the gene matches: 5. The CDR3 sequence: CASSPGTGVGNTIYF. In DNA form, the CDR3 reads TGTGCCAGCAGTCCCGGGACAGGGGTTGGAAACACCATATATTTT.

This chain uses TRBV5-8 with TRBJ2-7; no definite D call. The V gene's germline CDR1 is SGHTS and CDR2 YDEGEE. Trimming stripped 4 bases from V and 7 bases from J, with 12 bases between. This CDR3 has 12 residues. CDR3 sequence reads: CASSPRSGEQYF. The CDR3 bases are TGTGCCAGCAGCCCTAGGTCTGGGGAGCAGTACTTC.

V is TRBV5-4 and J is TRBJ2-7; D perhaps matches TRBD2 (8 bases). The CDR3 length is 16 residues. In germline, CDR1 is SGHNT, CDR2 YYREEE (reference sequence). V gave up 0 bases and J gave up 1 base, with 14 bases separating them. As DNA, the CDR3 is TGTGCCAGCAGCTTGGCCGGGAGGGGGCCATCCTACGAGCAGTACTTC. It translates to CASSLAGRGPSYEQYF.

This chain connects TRBV10-3 to TRBJ2-5; D gene unclear. Trimming removed 0 bases at V and 2 bases at J, with 4 bases between. Germline V CDR1 and CDR2: ENHRY, SYGVKD. The CDR3 has 13 amino acids. CDR3 loop: CAISESAQETQYF. The CDR3 region has the DNA TGTGCCATCAGTGAGTCGGCTCAAGAGACCCAGTACTTC.

J is TRBJ2-7 and V is TRBV2; D gene unclear. The CDR3 is 13 residues long. The V end was cut by 6 bases, the J end by 3 bases, with 12 bases between. Looked up from germline, CDR1 is SNHLY and CDR2 is FYNNEI. The CDR3 region is CASRVRRGYEQYF. Here the CDR3 DNA reads TGTGCCAGCAGGGTCCGGCGAGGCTACGAGCAGTACTTC.

The chain combines TRBV9 with TRBJ2-7; D possibly corresponds to TRBD2 (5 bases). The CDR3 extends over 15 amino acids. The germline V gene encodes CDR1 SGDLS and CDR2 YYNGEE. V was shortened by 0 bases and J by 2 bases, with 12 bases between the two germline ends. The CDR3 nucleotides read TGTGCCAGCAGCGTAGATTGGCGGGTGGCCTACGAGCAGTACTTC. Residues: CASSVDWRVAYEQYF.

V and J are TRBV4-1 and TRBJ2-1; the D is unclear. Germline-derived CDR1 and CDR2 are MGHRA and YSYEKL. The CDR3 runs to 13 residues. With 0 bases removed from V and 15 bases from J, the gap between germline ends came to 15 bases. The CDR3 loop reads CASSQEEPGQRFF. The CDR3 DNA reads as TGCGCCAGCAGCCAAGAGGAACCGGGTCAGCGGTTCTTC.

The J gene is TRBJ1-6, the V gene TRBV5-4; 9 bases map to TRBD1. Losses at the gene ends were 3 bases for V and 18 bases for J; bases not matched to a gene: 10. Per the germline V gene, CDR1 is SGHNT and CDR2 is YYREEE (reference sequence). The CDR3 contains 13 residues. CDR3 DNA sequence: TGTGCCAGCAGCTCGCAAAGGGACAGGGTGAACCACTTT. Amino acid sequence: CASSSQRDRVNHF.

This rearrangement joins TRBV5-1 to TRBJ2-3; 8 positions agree with TRBD1. The CDR3 extends over 16 amino acids. Trimming removed 3 bases from V and 4 bases from J; junction bases left unmatched: 10. Germline V gene sequence: CDR1 SGHRS, CDR2 YFSETQ. The CDR3: CASSSGGAEFADTQYF. The CDR3, as DNA: TGCGCCAGCAGCTCAGGGGGCGCGGAGTTCGCAGATACGCAGTATTTT.

The chain is built from TRBV9 and TRBJ1-2; 10 nucleotides align to TRBD1. After removal of 5 bases from V and 8 bases from J, the junction contained 9 bases not matched to a gene. The germline V gene encodes CDR1 SGDLS and CDR2 YYNGEE. The CDR3 spans 14 residues. The CDR3: CASSAGTGVQGYTF. As DNA, the CDR3 is TGTGCCAGCAGTGCTGGGACAGGGGTCCAGGGCTACACCTTC. Full variable domain (missing parts from reference TRBV9 and TRBJ1-2): DSGVTQTPKHLITATGQRVTLRCSPRSGDLSVYWYQQSLDQGLQFLIQYYNGEERAKGNILERFSAQQFPDLHSELNLSSLELGDSALYFCASSAGTGVQGYTFGSGTRLTVV.

The chain couples TRBV7-9 to TRBJ2-4; no firm D call. V was trimmed by 3 bases and J by 6 bases, leaving 9 bases between them. CDR1 is SEHNR and CDR2 is FQNEAQ in the germline V gene (reference sequence). The CDR3 loop spans 13 amino acids. The DNA for the CDR3 is TGTGCCAGCAGCTTCCCATACGGAAACATTCAGTACTTC. This codes for CASSFPYGNIQYF.

The chain employs TRBV18 and TRBJ1-5, with 8 bases aligning to TRBD1. Germline CDR1 KGHSH, CDR2 LQKENI. CDR3 length: 16 residues. The J segment lost 0 bases and the V segment lost 4 bases, leaving 5 bases of the junction unmatched. In nucleotides, the CDR3 is TGTGCCAGCTCACAGGGACAGGTCATTAGCAATCAGCCCCAGCATTTT. Amino acids: CASSQGQVISNQPQHF.

The chain uses TRBV19 and TRBJ1-2; 7 bases fit TRBD1. The trim removed 8 bases at V and 4 bases at J, leaving 7 bases unmatched. The CDR3 extends over 13 amino acids. Germline CDR1 is LNHDA and CDR2 is SQIVND (reference sequence). The CDR3 here is CASQGDRTYGYTF. The CDR3 DNA follows: TGTGCCAGTCAGGGGGACCGAACCTATGGCTACACCTTC. The full variable domain, its missing parts supplied by reference TRBV19 and TRBJ1-2, is DGGITQSPKYLFRKEGQNVTLSCEQNLNHDAMYWYRQDPGQGLRLIYYSQIVNDFQKGDIAEGYSVSREKKESFPLTVTSAQKNPTAFYLCASQGDRTYGYTFGSGTRLTVV.

The V and J genes are TRBV4-3 and TRBJ2-7; 8 bases align to TRBD2. The germline V gene has CDR1 LGHNA and CDR2 YSLEER. The CDR3 extends over 15 amino acids. Trimming at V came to 0 bases and at J to 1 base, leaving 2 bases not matched to a gene. The CDR3 bases are TGCGCCAGCAGCCAAGATATAGCGGGATCCTACGAGCAGTACTTC. It specifies CASSQDIAGSYEQYF.

J is TRBJ2-2 and V is TRBV7-8; D is undetermined. The V and J ends lost 2 bases and 2 bases respectively, with 9 bases between them. Germline loops: CDR1 SGHVS, CDR2 FQNEAQ. The CDR3 runs 15 residues. The DNA of the CDR3 is TGTGCCAGCAGCTTAATCTCTCTAAACACCGGGGAGCTGTTTTTT. This codes for CASSLISLNTGELFF.

The V gene is TRBV7-9, the J gene TRBJ2-5, with 10 bases that match TRBD2. The CDR3 runs to 15 residues. The ends lost 2 bases at V and 5 bases at J; junction bases unmatched: 5. In germline, CDR1 is SEHNR, CDR2 FQNEAQ (reference sequence). The CDR3 loop is CASSLSSGGDETQYF. The CDR3 DNA reads as TGTGCCAGCAGCTTATCGAGCGGGGGGGATGAGACCCAGTACTTC.

This clone was counted only a few times. The chain carries TRBV7-9 and TRBJ1-1, with D unresolved. Germline CDR1 reads SEHNR; CDR2 reads FQNEAQ (reference sequence). The CDR3 is 14 amino acids. V gave up 1 base and J gave up 1 base, with 7 bases separating them. The DNA for the CDR3 is TGTGCCAGCAGCTTAGAGGGAGGGAACACTGAAGCTTTCTTT. Translation: CASSLEGGNTEAFF.

To note about this clone: The junction differs from germline at one of its ends, possibly a read error. CDR3 sequence (DNA): TGTGCCAGCAGTTTGGCAGGGGGCGGGGAGACCCAGTACTTC. It translates to CASSLAGGGETQYF. The chain recombines TRBV5-4 with TRBJ2-5; 8 bases are shared with TRBD1. This CDR3 has 14 residues. Germline V CDR1 and CDR2: SGHNT, YYREEE (reference sequence).

This clone was detected only a few times. This chain uses TRBV2 with TRBJ2-1, with 9 bases fitting TRBD1. CDR1 is SNHLY and CDR2 is FYNNEI in the germline V gene. There are 15 residues in the CDR3. Trimming at V came to 6 bases and at J to 5 bases, leaving 8 bases not matched to a gene. The CDR3 region has the DNA TGTGCCAGCAGGGAGGGACAGGGCCCCCACAATGAGCAGTTCTTC. As protein: CASREGQGPHNEQFF. Drawing the rest from reference TRBV2 and TRBJ2-1, the complete variable domain is EPEVTQTPSHQVTQMGQEVILRCVPISNHLYFYWYRQILGQKVEFLVSFYNNEISEKSEIFDDQFSVERPDGSNFTLKIRSTKLEDSAMYFCASREGQGPHNEQFFGPGTRLTVL.

The rearrangement links TRBV7-6 to TRBJ1-1; 7 bases fit TRBD1. The germline CDR1 and CDR2 sequences are SGHVS and FNYEAQ. The CDR3 consists of 14 residues. The junction had 4 bases not matched to a gene; V was cut back by 3 bases and J by 3 bases. DNA of the CDR3: TGTGCCAGCAGCTTGGGCAGGGGGGACACTGAAGCTTTCTTT. This codes for CASSLGRGDTEAFF.

The chain carries TRBV21-1 and TRBJ1-5; TRBD1 was called by the table and not checked on the DNA. TRBV21-1 is classified as a pseudogene. The CDR3 has 13 residues. CDR3 DNA sequence: TGTGCCAGCAGCAAGACAGGGCCCCAGCCCCAGCATTTT. Amino acid sequence: CASSKTGPQPQHF.

This clone was counted a single time. The chain is built from TRBV19 and TRBJ2-7; possibly TRBD2 for D (5 bases). The CDR3 has 14 amino acids. Trimming shortened V by 1 base and J by 5 bases, and 12 bases separated the two germline ends. CDR1 and CDR2 (germline): LNHDA, SQIVND (reference sequence). CDR3: CASSIASSFHEQYF. DNA for the CDR3: TGTGCCAGTAGTATAGCGTCTAGCTTCCACGAGCAGTACTTC.

The rearrangement joins TRBV7-2 to TRBJ2-2, with a possible D match to TRBD2 (5 bases). V was trimmed by 7 bases and J by 5 bases, leaving 14 bases between them. The CDR3 is 14 residues long. Germline loops: CDR1 SGHTA, CDR2 FQGNSA. The CDR3 protein is CASIVSSGTGELFF. The CDR3 nucleotides are TGTGCCAGCATTGTCTCCTCGGGGACCGGGGAGCTGTTTTTT.

The chain combines TRBV19 with TRBJ1-4; tentatively, D is TRBD1 (6 bases). The V end lost 3 bases, the J end lost 6 bases, and 20 bases lay between the germline ends. Germline lookup yields CDR1 LNHDA and CDR2 SQIVND (reference sequence). The CDR3 is 17 residues long. The CDR3 DNA follows: TGTGCCAGTAGTATCGGACAGCATGACCGAAACCATGAAAAACTGTTTTTT. Translated, it gives CASSIGQHDRNHEKLFF.